This TCR beta chain was sequenced in a study of cytomegalovirus exposure and HLA in healthy donors. Study-wide findings and caveats: V segments that were indistinguishable, TRBV6-2 and TRBV6-3 among them, were omitted from analysis.

Primers: 60 Vbeta forward and 13 Jbeta reverse. The repertoire was sequenced with immunoSEQ multiplex PCR; TCRdb's copy has only in-frame clones and lacks some. The repertoire includes approximately 210,000 clones, 70% to 80% of them detected once, and around 1.4% sits in the top ten. Donors in the study were healthy people who gave bone marrow. The J segment lost 6 bases and the V segment lost 4 bases, leaving 10 bases of the junction unmatched. The CDR3 extends over 15 amino acids. Germline-derived CDR1 and CDR2 are MGHRA and YSYEKL. In this sample, this clone turned up a few times. Its antigen is currently unknown.

The TCR sequence derives from a girl aged 10 to 17 in good health and CMV-seropositive. The rearrangement uses TRBV4-1 and TRBJ2-3; 7 bases fit TRBD1. The sequencing sample was made of PBMCs. The CDR3 DNA reads as TGCGCCAGCAGCCTTAGGGACAGCCAACGGGATACGCAGTATTTT. Its protein product is CASSLRDSQRDTQYF.